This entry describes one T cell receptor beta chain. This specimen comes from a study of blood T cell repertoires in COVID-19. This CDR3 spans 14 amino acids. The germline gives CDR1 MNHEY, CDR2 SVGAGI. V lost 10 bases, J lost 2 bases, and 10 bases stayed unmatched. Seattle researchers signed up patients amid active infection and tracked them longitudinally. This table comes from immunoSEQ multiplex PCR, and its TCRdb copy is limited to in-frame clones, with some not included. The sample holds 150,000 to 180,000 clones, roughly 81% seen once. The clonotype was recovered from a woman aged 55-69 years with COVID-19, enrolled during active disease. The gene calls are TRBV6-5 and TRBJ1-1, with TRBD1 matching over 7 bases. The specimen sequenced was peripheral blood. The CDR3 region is CATLEDRKNTEAFF. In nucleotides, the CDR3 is TGTGCCACCCTTGAGGACAGGAAAAACACTGAAGCTTTCTTT.